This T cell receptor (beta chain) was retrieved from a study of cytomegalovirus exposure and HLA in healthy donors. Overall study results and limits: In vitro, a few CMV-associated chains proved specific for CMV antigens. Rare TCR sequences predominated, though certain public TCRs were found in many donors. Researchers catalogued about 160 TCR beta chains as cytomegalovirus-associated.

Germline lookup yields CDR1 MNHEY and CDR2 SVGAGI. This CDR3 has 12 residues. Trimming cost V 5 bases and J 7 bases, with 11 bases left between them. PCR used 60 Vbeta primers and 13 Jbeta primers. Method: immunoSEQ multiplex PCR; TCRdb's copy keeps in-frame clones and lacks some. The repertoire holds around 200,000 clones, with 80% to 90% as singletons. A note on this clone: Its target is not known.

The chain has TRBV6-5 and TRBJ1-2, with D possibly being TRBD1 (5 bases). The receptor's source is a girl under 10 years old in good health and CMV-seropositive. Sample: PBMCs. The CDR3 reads CASSQGVVGYTF. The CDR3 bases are TGTGCCAGCAGTCAGGGTGTGGTTGGCTACACCTTC.